This T cell receptor beta chain was obtained from a study of shared clonotypes between healthy human individuals. The study's findings and limits: Estimated clonotype richness was generally higher in naive than memory subsets. Some naive CD4 clonotypes, about 5%, turned up in common across several donors.

V lost 6 bases and J 10 bases, leaving 10 bases between the germline ends. Germline loops: CDR1 MDHEN, CDR2 SYDVKM. This CDR3 spans 11 amino acids. CD8 memory comprised CD45RO+ plus CCR7-negative CD45RA+ TemRA cells. With respect to this clone: Its antigen is unknown.

For every subset, genomic DNA was evenly distributed across several immunoSEQ plates. Profiling relied on immunoSEQ multiplex PCR, and the TCRdb table lists in-frame clones only, not all of them. The data hold about 380,000 clones, with around 96% observed a single time. This clonotype originated in a young man in good health. Sequencing was performed on memory CD8+ T cells sorted from blood. Subset: CD45RO+ cells pooled with CCR7-negative TemRA cells. The chain uses TRBV28 and TRBJ1-5; no clear D gene. The CDR3 sequence: CASSPGYPQHF. Written as DNA, the CDR3 is TGTGCCAGCAGCCCGGGTTATCCCCAGCATTTT.